One sample yielded the 26 T cell receptor beta chains listed below, sequenced in a study of a mutant IDH1 vaccine in newly diagnosed glioma. Sequencing was performed with immunoSEQ multiplex PCR; in TCRdb, only in-frame clones are kept and a portion is missing. The sample yields more than 50,000 clones, around three fifths seen once. Regarding time point: week 47, end of study. Topical imiquimod accompanied each vaccine dose, which consisted of 300 ug of mutant IDH1 20-mer peptide. Their specific antigens are unknown. This specimen consisted of peripheral blood mononuclear cells (PBMCs), obtained from a glioma patient whose treatment included an IDH1 peptide vaccine. The receptors derive from a man aged 35 to 55 with glioma. Some clones in this sample may be carry-over from other donors' samples.

The CDR3 nucleotides are TGTGCCAGCAGCCTTAGCGGGGGGGCGAGGGAGACCCAGTACTTC. Protein: CASSLSGGARETQYF. The rearrangement joins TRBV9 to TRBJ2-5; 11 bases match TRBD2. The CDR3 spans 15 residues. CDR1 and CDR2 from the germline V gene are SGDLS and YYNGEE. The V segment lost 4 bases and the J segment 5 bases; nucleotides outside the gene matches: 7.

This clone was detected only once. J is TRBJ2-1 and V is TRBV29-1; 10 bases are shared with TRBD1. J lost 6 bases, V lost 3 bases, and 2 bases had no gene match. Germline CDR1 reads SQVTM; CDR2 reads ANQGSEA. CDR3 size: 13 residues. The CDR3 sequence: CSVERQGANEQFF. The CDR3 bases are TGCAGCGTTGAGAGACAGGGGGCCAATGAGCAGTTCTTC.

The chain links TRBV7-9 to TRBJ2-2, with TRBD2 matching 14 bases. The CDR3 covers 18 residues. Trimming at V came to 5 bases and at J to 6 bases, leaving 11 bases not matched to a gene. From germline, CDR1 is SEHNR and CDR2 FQNEAQ (reference sequence). The CDR3: CASSLTSGGAFGPGELFF. The CDR3 DNA follows: TGTGCCAGCAGCCTGACTAGCGGGGGGGCCTTCGGTCCCGGGGAGCTGTTTTTT.

This clone was picked up one time. V and J are TRBV4-2 and TRBJ1-1; D is possibly TRBD1 (5 bases). V was clipped by 0 bases and J by 1 base, with 12 bases between them. The CDR3 length is 16 residues. Germline V gene sequence: CDR1 LGHNA, CDR2 YNFKEQ. The CDR3 coding sequence is TGTGCCAGCAGCCAAGATCTGACAGCCACGAACACTGAAGCTTTCTTT. Encoded protein: CASSQDLTATNTEAFF.

This clone was found a few times. The genes are TRBV4-1 and TRBJ2-7, with D possibly TRBD1 on 6 matching bases. There are 14 residues in the CDR3. The V and J ends lost 4 bases and 0 bases respectively, with 10 bases between them. The germline gives CDR1 MGHRA, CDR2 YSYEKL. The CDR3 nucleotides read TGCGCCAGCAGCCCCCGGGACAACTCCTACGAGCAGTACTTC. Translation: CASSPRDNSYEQYF.

This clone showed up just once. The chain links TRBV6-4 to TRBJ2-3; no firm D call. The CDR3 extends over 15 amino acids. Trimming took off 6 bases at V and 1 base at J, with 14 bases between the two ends. Per the germline V gene, CDR1 is MRHNA and CDR2 is SNTAGT. CDR3 DNA: TGTGCCAGCAGGCGGACGCCAGCCGGCACAGATACGCAGTATTTT. The encoded protein is CASRRTPAGTDTQYF.

The rearrangement uses TRBV7-6 and TRBJ2-3; D not certain. CDR1 is SGHVS and CDR2 is FNYEAQ in the germline V gene. The CDR3 is 12 amino acids. V was pared by 0 bases and J by 4 bases, with 2 bases between. CDR3 protein: CASSLAADTQYF. The CDR3 coding sequence is TGTGCCAGCAGCTTAGCGGCAGATACGCAGTATTTT.

The chain recombines TRBV15 with TRBJ2-3, with D perhaps TRBD2 (5 bases). This CDR3 spans 15 amino acids. The germline V and J ends were trimmed by 1 base and 2 bases, with 10 bases remaining between them. CDR1 is LNHNV and CDR2 is YYDKDF in the germline V gene (reference sequence). As DNA, the CDR3 is TGTGCCACCAGCAGAGGGAGGCCGACCACAGATACGCAGTATTTT. Translation: CATSRGRPTTDTQYF.

This clone has a handful of counts. The chain has TRBV5-4 and TRBJ1-1; TRBD1 agrees at 7 bases. This CDR3 is 13 amino acids long. CDR1 and CDR2 (germline): SGHNT, YYREEE (reference sequence). J gave up 7 bases and V 4 bases, and 7 bases lay outside the gene matches. The CDR3, as DNA: TGTGCCAGCAGCACTGGGACAGCTGATGAAGCTTTCTTT. Residues: CASSTGTADEAFF.

There are a few counts of this clone. The V and J genes are TRBV10-2 and TRBJ1-2; D not certain. This CDR3 contains 13 residues. V lost 2 bases to trimming and J lost 2 bases, with 6 bases between them. Per germline, CDR1 WSHSY and CDR2 SAAADI. CDR3 amino acids: CASSENTNYGYTF. As DNA, the CDR3 is TGCGCCAGCAGTGAGAACACCAACTATGGCTACACCTTC.

This chain uses TRBV6-4 with TRBJ1-2; D gene unclear. The CDR3 extends over 13 amino acids. Germline V CDR1 and CDR2: MRHNA, SNTAGT. V lost 3 bases and J 7 bases, leaving 12 bases between the germline ends. The CDR3 loop reads CASSDDGMGGYTF. The CDR3 bases are TGTGCCAGCAGTGATGACGGGATGGGTGGCTACACCTTC.

This chain links TRBV10-2 with TRBJ2-2, with D possibly TRBD1 on 6 matching bases. The V and J ends lost 7 bases and 4 bases respectively, with 13 bases between them. CDR1 and CDR2 from the germline V gene are WSHSY and SAAADI. CDR3 length: 14 amino acids. CDR3 in DNA: TGCGCCAGCATAAGAGGGGGTTCCACCGGGGAGCTGTTTTTT. It specifies CASIRGGSTGELFF.

V is TRBV7-8 and J is TRBJ1-6; D not resolved. This CDR3 has 15 amino acids. The ends were cut back, 2 bases at V and 9 bases at J, with 14 bases in the middle. CDR1 is SGHVS, CDR2 FQNEAQ, per germline. CDR3 DNA: TGTGCCAGCAGCTTATACGGCAATCGGATTTCACCCCTCCACTTT. It encodes CASSLYGNRISPLHF. Full variable domain (outside the CDR3, taken from reference TRBV7-8 and TRBJ1-6): GAGVSQSPRYKVAKRGQDVALRCDPISGHVSLFWYQQALGQGPEFLTYFQNEAQLDKSGLPSDRFFAERPEGSVSTLKIQRTQQEDSAVYLCASSLYGNRISPLHFGNGTRLTVT.

This clone was counted only a few times. The chain combines TRBV27 with TRBJ2-3; TRBD2 agrees at 9 bases. Trimming at V came to 4 bases and at J to 1 base, leaving 6 bases not matched to a gene. The V gene's germline CDR1 is MNHEY and CDR2 SMNVEV (reference sequence). The CDR3 length is 16 residues. CDR3 amino acids: CASSSPASGGTDTQYF. The DNA of the CDR3 is TGTGCCAGCAGTTCCCCAGCTAGCGGGGGCACAGATACGCAGTATTTT.

The rearrangement joins TRBV18 to TRBJ1-5; D is unresolved. The germline CDR1 and CDR2 sequences are KGHSH and LQKENI. The V end lost 0 bases, the J end lost 4 bases, and 7 bases lay between the germline ends. The CDR3 is made up of 14 amino acids. This CDR3 reads CASSPPGGNQPQHF. CDR3 sequence (DNA): TGTGCCAGCTCACCACCGGGCGGGAATCAGCCCCAGCATTTT.

The J gene is TRBJ1-3, the V gene TRBV19, with D unresolved. Germline CDR1 is LNHDA and CDR2 is SQIVND (reference sequence). The CDR3 loop spans 12 amino acids. The V end lost 3 bases, the J end lost 2 bases, and 2 bases lay between the germline ends. The CDR3 nucleotides are TGTGCCAGTAGTATGGCTGGAAACACCATATATTTT. It translates to CASSMAGNTIYF.

The J gene is TRBJ1-1, the V gene TRBV7-9; 7 bases are shared with TRBD1. The CDR3 runs to 15 residues. J gave up 7 bases and V 5 bases, and 13 bases lay outside the gene matches. Germline V gives CDR1 SEHNR, CDR2 FQNEAQ (reference sequence). Written as DNA, the CDR3 is TGTGCCAGCAGCCCTCAAGGGGGCGCCGCCCTTGAAGCTTTCTTT. Translated: CASSPQGGAALEAFF.

This clone was detected only a few times. V usage is TRBV7-2 and J usage is TRBJ1-6; D not resolved. V lost 3 bases, J lost 17 bases, and 11 bases lay in between. CDR1 is SGHTA, CDR2 FQGNSA, per germline. CDR3 length: 11 residues. CDR3 amino acids: CASSFDGNFHF. The CDR3 DNA reads TGTGCCAGCAGCTTCGACGGAAACTTCCACTTT.

This clone was picked up one time. This rearrangement joins TRBV2 to TRBJ1-4; maybe TRBD1 (5 bases). The CDR3 totals 14 residues. Germline V gene sequence: CDR1 SNHLY, CDR2 FYNNEI. Trimming shortened V by 11 bases and J by 2 bases, and 15 bases separated the two germline ends. The CDR3 reads CAGNPGLTNEKLFF. The CDR3 region has the DNA TGTGCCGGCAACCCAGGGCTGACTAATGAAAAACTGTTTTTT. The full variable domain, completed using reference TRBV2 and TRBJ1-4, is EPEVTQTPSHQVTQMGQEVILRCVPISNHLYFYWYRQILGQKVEFLVSFYNNEISEKSEIFDDQFSVERPDGSNFTLKIRSTKLEDSAMYFCAGNPGLTNEKLFFGSGTQLSVL.

This chain connects TRBV7-9 to TRBJ2-5; 8 nucleotides line up with TRBD1. This CDR3 has 13 residues. The V gene end was trimmed by 7 bases and the J gene end by 5 bases; junction bases not matched to a gene: 6. Germline CDR1 SEHNR, CDR2 FQNEAQ (reference sequence). CDR3 protein: CASTLNRGETQYF. The DNA of the CDR3 is TGTGCCAGCACCCTCAACAGGGGGGAGACCCAGTACTTC. Complete variable domain (other parts from reference TRBV7-9 and TRBJ2-5): DTGVSQNPRHKITKRGQNVTFRCDPISEHNRLYWYRQTLGQGPEFLTYFQNEAQLEKSRLLSDRFSAERPKGSFSTLEIQRTEQGDSAMYLCASTLNRGETQYFGPGTRLLVL.

The chain combines TRBV5-6 with TRBJ2-6; TRBD1 aligns across 7 bases. J gave up 0 bases and V 4 bases, and 4 bases lay outside the gene matches. CDR3 size: 16 residues. The germline V gene encodes CDR1 SGHDT and CDR2 YYEEEE. The CDR3 DNA sequence: TGTGCCAGCAGCCGGACAGGCCGCTCTGGGGCCAACGTCCTGACTTTC. This encodes CASSRTGRSGANVLTF.

J is TRBJ2-2 and V is TRBV5-1; D possibly uses TRBD1 or TRBD2 (6 bases each). The V gene lost 3 bases and the J gene lost 0 bases, with 15 bases spanning the gap. The CDR3 extends over 17 amino acids. Germline-derived CDR1 and CDR2 are SGHRS and YFSETQ. CDR3 in amino acids: CASSSGAAGANTGELFF. The DNA for the CDR3 is TGCGCCAGCAGCTCGGGGGCAGCAGGCGCGAACACCGGGGAGCTGTTTTTT.

Here the CDR3 reads CAWSGSDRQYF. CDR3 coding DNA: TGTGCCTGGAGTGGGTCGGATCGGCAGTACTTC. The chain carries TRBV30 and TRBJ2-7, with unresolved D. The CDR3 consists of 11 residues. Germline-derived CDR1 and CDR2 are GTSNPN and SVGIG (reference sequence). Trimming took 1 base from V and 9 from J, leaving 10 bases between them.

The count of this clone is one. The chain joins TRBV5-1 to TRBJ2-7, with 8 bases fitting TRBD2. V trimming: 2 bases; J trimming: 0 bases; junction bases outside the gene matches: 16. Germline CDR1 SGHRS, CDR2 YFSETQ. The CDR3 totals 19 residues. CDR3 amino acids: CASSFRGEVSGESSYEQYF. CDR3 in DNA: TGCGCCAGCAGCTTTCGGGGGGAGGTTAGCGGGGAGAGCTCCTACGAGCAGTACTTC.

The chain links TRBV5-5 to TRBJ1-1; no clear D. There are 13 residues in the CDR3. Germline V CDR1 and CDR2: SGHKS, YYEKEE (reference sequence). Trimming took off 4 bases at V and 0 bases at J, with 7 bases between the two ends. CDR3 in amino acids: CASSTGMNTEAFF. Here the CDR3 DNA reads TGTGCCAGCAGCACGGGGATGAACACTGAAGCTTTCTTT.

The chain employs TRBV5-1 and TRBJ2-3; 8 nucleotides match TRBD1. There are 14 residues in the CDR3. The germline V gene has CDR1 SGHRS and CDR2 YFSETQ. Unmatched junction bases numbered 6, after V lost 4 bases and J lost 5 bases. CDR3 residues: CASSPQGVGDTQYF. The CDR3 coding sequence is TGCGCCAGCAGCCCACAGGGGGTTGGAGATACGCAGTATTTT.